Sequencing of this T cell receptor beta chain was carried out in a study of T cell changes during pregnancy in multiple sclerosis. Sequencing was performed with immunoSEQ multiplex PCR; in TCRdb, only in-frame clones are kept and a portion is missing. There are about 80,000 clones in the sample; approximately 95% occur only once, and 0.8% to 1% lies in the top ten. Germline V gene lookup returns CDR1 MNHNS and CDR2 SASEGT. Trimming removed 5 bases from V and 0 bases from J, with 14 bases in between. The CDR3 sequence is 15 residues long. The chain couples TRBV6-1 to TRBJ2-7, with D maybe TRBD2 (6 bases). The specimen was peripheral blood, collected in the second trimester of pregnancy. This receptor was identified in a female donor in good health, enrolled as a control in a pregnancy study. The CDR3 DNA follows: TGTGCCAGCAGTCTTTGGCGGGATAGCTCCTACGAGCAGTACTTC. Its translation is CASSLWRDSSYEQYF.